The 10 T cell receptor beta chains given below trace back to one sample, sequenced in a study of shared clonotypes between healthy human individuals. The repertoire was sequenced with immunoSEQ multiplex PCR; TCRdb's copy has only in-frame clones and lacks some. The data contain some 500,000 clones, roughly 78% of them singletons. The sequenced sample consisted of PBMCs. All receptors come from a woman in her thirties or forties in good health. Some clones in this sample may be carry-over from other donors' samples.

In its sample, this clone was seen once. The DNA of the CDR3 is TGTGCCAGCAGCCAAGATGGGGGTGAGCAGTTCTTC. Protein sequence: CASSQDGGEQFF. J is TRBJ2-1 and V is TRBV14; D could derive from TRBD1 or TRBD2 (5 bases each). The V gene's germline CDR1 is SGHDN and CDR2 FVKESK. V lost 0 bases to trimming and J lost 9 bases, with 6 bases between them. The CDR3 is 12 amino acids.

As regards this clone: The same CDR3 is also encoded by other DNA sequences in this sample. The chain is built from TRBV30 and TRBJ1-5, with no clear D. Germline assignment: CDR1 GTSNPN and CDR2 SVGIG (reference sequence). This CDR3 is 12 amino acids long. DNA of the CDR3: TGTGCTTGTAGCGTTAGCAATCAGCCCCAGCATTTT. Translated, it gives CACSVSNQPQHF.

The chain joins TRBV15 to TRBJ1-5; D possibly corresponds to TRBD1 (6 bases). In germline, CDR1 is LNHNV, CDR2 YYDKDF (reference sequence). The CDR3 runs to 15 residues. Trimming cost V 5 bases and J 6 bases, with 17 bases left between them. CDR3 protein: CATSPNQGGGQPQHF. DNA of the CDR3: TGTGCCACCAGCCCCAACCAAGGGGGGGGTCAGCCCCAGCATTTT. Supplemented by reference TRBV15 and TRBJ1-5, the full variable domain reads DAMVIQNPRYQVTQFGKPVTLSCSQTLNHNVMYWYQQKSSQAPKLLFHYYDKDFNNEADTPDNFQSRRPNTSFCFLDIRSPGLGDTAMYLCATSPNQGGGQPQHFGDGTRLSIL.

The rearrangement uses TRBV5-4 and TRBJ2-3, with 12 bases matching TRBD2. Germline V gene data show CDR1 as SGHNT and CDR2 as YYREEE (reference sequence). This CDR3 spans 16 amino acids. The junction had 7 bases not matched to a gene; V was cut back by 5 bases and J by 3 bases. CDR3 in amino acids: CASRRTSGMDTDTQYF. CDR3 coding DNA: TGTGCCAGCAGAAGGACTAGCGGGATGGATACAGATACGCAGTATTTT.

This clone was detected a few times. Relative to the germline gene, one junction end is altered; a read error may explain this. V usage is TRBV7-3 and J usage is TRBJ1-2; no reliable D call. The CDR3 loop spans 11 amino acids. CDR1 and CDR2 (germline): SGHTA, FQGTGA. CDR3 in amino acids: CASSLNFGYTF. CDR3 coding DNA: TGTGCCAGCAGCTTAAACTTTGGCTACACCTTC.

The chain has TRBV29-1 and TRBJ1-2, with TRBD1 identical over 7 bases. Germline CDR1 is SQVTM and CDR2 is ANQGSEA. The ends lost 6 bases at V and 2 bases at J; junction bases unmatched: 6. The CDR3 sequence is 13 residues long. The CDR3 DNA follows: TGCAGCGTGAGACAGGGAGAAAACTATGGCTACACCTTC. Encoded protein: CSVRQGENYGYTF.

The rearrangement joins TRBV15 to TRBJ2-7; no reliable D call. This CDR3 is built from 14 residues. V was shortened by 0 bases and J by 3 bases, with 9 bases between the two germline ends. Germline V gene lookup returns CDR1 LNHNV and CDR2 YYDKDF (reference sequence). The CDR3 DNA reads as TGTGCCACCAGCAGAGATCGGGTGGGCTACGAGCAGTACTTC. It yields the protein CATSRDRVGYEQYF.

The chain employs TRBV27 and TRBJ2-7, with D tentatively TRBD1 (6 bases). This CDR3 has 16 residues. The V end was cut by 5 bases, the J end by 6 bases, with 23 bases between. Germline CDR1 reads MNHEY; CDR2 reads SMNVEV (reference sequence). The chain's CDR3 is CASSPYTGSGVGEQYF. The CDR3 region has the DNA TGTGCCAGCAGTCCGTATACAGGGTCTGGGGTTGGCGAGCAGTACTTC.

The genes are TRBV27 and TRBJ2-3, with 8 bases identical to TRBD2. CDR1 and CDR2 from the germline V gene are MNHEY and SMNVEV (reference sequence). V lost 3 bases and J lost 0; bases outside the gene matches: 11. The CDR3 has 18 amino acids. DNA for the CDR3: TGTGCCAGCAGTTTGCGCCCAGCGGGAGCGGTGAGCACAGATACGCAGTATTTT. It specifies CASSLRPAGAVSTDTQYF.

V usage is TRBV5-1 and J usage is TRBJ2-3; TRBD2 agrees at 15 bases. The CDR3 consists of 17 residues. V lost 3 bases, J lost 3 bases, and 5 bases stayed unmatched. Germline CDR1 reads SGHRS; CDR2 reads YFSETQ. DNA of the CDR3: TGCGCCAGCAGCTACCGGACTAGCGGGAGGGGGACAGATACGCAGTATTTT. It codes for CASSYRTSGRGTDTQYF.